Below, 7 T cell receptor beta chains from the same sample are listed, as sequenced in a study of T-cell memory formation after mild COVID-19 (dated by TCRdb to the early 2020s). Libraries were constructed by 5' RACE. This sample was sequenced with an Illumina NovaSeq 6000. Clones were called with MiXCR by TCRdb after fastp trimmed the public reads at Q25, and only in-frame beta chains were retained. Records with the same CDR3 protein are collapsed into one entry carrying the most frequent genes and DNA. The sample yields around 390,000 distinct CDR3 sequences; about a sixth were counted once. The ten most abundant clones make up around a fifth of the sample. The sample taken for sequencing was PBMCs or a T cell subset sorted from them (not recorded which). All receptors derive from a man aged 18 to 30 who had mild COVID-19 (a few samples of this study predate the infection). The sample titles of this study are shuffled in the database, so cell type and time point are left out; the donor was told from shared clones.

This clonotype was seen only a few times. The chain carries TRBV3-1 and TRBJ2-2; D is undetermined. The CDR3 spans 12 residues. Trimming removed 3 bases from V and 7 bases from J, with 6 bases in between. Germline loops: CDR1 LGHDT, CDR2 YNNKEL (reference sequence). DNA for the CDR3: TGTGCCAGCAGCCACCTGAACGGGGAGCTGTTTTTT. Its translation: CASSHLNGELFF.

The V and J genes are TRBV5-1 and TRBJ2-1; TRBD2 matches at 7 bases. Looked up from germline, CDR1 is SGHRS and CDR2 is YFSETQ. V dropped 4 bases and J dropped 4; count of bases not matched to a gene: 14. This CDR3 has 17 amino acids. The CDR3 here is CASSPGWGSGEYNEQFF. The CDR3 nucleotides are TGCGCCAGCAGCCCGGGGTGGGGCAGCGGGGAATACAATGAGCAGTTCTTC.

The chain employs TRBV4-2 and TRBJ1-4; 10 bases are a match to TRBD1. The CDR3 is 16 amino acids. Germline V gene lookup returns CDR1 LGHNA and CDR2 YNFKEQ. The trim removed 2 bases at V and 4 bases at J, leaving 4 bases unmatched. This CDR3 reads CASSQIGQGVNEKLFF. As DNA, the CDR3 is TGTGCCAGCAGCCAAATTGGACAGGGGGTTAATGAAAAACTGTTTTTT.

This clonotype turned up a few times. The V call is TRBV7-9, the J call TRBJ2-1; D call uncertain. Germline CDR1 reads SEHNR; CDR2 reads FQNEAQ (reference sequence). CDR3 length equals 13 residues. The V and J ends lost 2 bases and 6 bases respectively, with 8 bases between them. The CDR3 coding sequence is TGTGCCAGCAGCTTAACGGTGAGCAATGAGCAGTTCTTC. As protein: CASSLTVSNEQFF.

The V gene is TRBV9, the J gene TRBJ2-7; D gene ambiguous. The germline V gene has CDR1 SGDLS and CDR2 YYNGEE. The CDR3 sequence is 13 residues long. V was trimmed by 4 bases and J by 7 bases, leaving 15 bases between them. The CDR3 DNA sequence: TGTGCCAGCAGCCCAACAGCCGGTCAAGAGCAGTACTTC. As protein: CASSPTAGQEQYF.

The chain uses TRBV11-3 and TRBJ2-7, with a possible D match to TRBD1 (7 bases). V lost 5 bases and J 3 bases, leaving 14 bases between the germline ends. The CDR3 contains 14 residues. The V gene's germline CDR1 is SGHNT and CDR2 YENEEA. The DNA for the CDR3 is TGTGCCAGCAGCCCGGGGGACAGTCTCTACGAGCAGTACTTC. Its translation: CASSPGDSLYEQYF. Full variable domain (missing parts from reference TRBV11-3 and TRBJ2-7): EAGVVQSPRYKIIEKKQPVAFWCNPISGHNTLYWYLQNLGQGPELLIRYENEEAVDDSQLPKDRFSAERLKGVDSTLKIQPAELGDSAVYLCASSPGDSLYEQYFGPGTRLTVT.

This chain uses TRBV2 with TRBJ1-1; D not resolved. CDR1 is SNHLY and CDR2 is FYNNEI in the germline V gene. This CDR3 is 12 amino acids long. The V and J ends lost 7 bases and 1 base respectively, with 7 bases between them. Here the CDR3 reads CASKPENTEAFF. CDR3 in DNA: TGTGCCAGCAAGCCAGAGAACACTGAAGCTTTCTTT.